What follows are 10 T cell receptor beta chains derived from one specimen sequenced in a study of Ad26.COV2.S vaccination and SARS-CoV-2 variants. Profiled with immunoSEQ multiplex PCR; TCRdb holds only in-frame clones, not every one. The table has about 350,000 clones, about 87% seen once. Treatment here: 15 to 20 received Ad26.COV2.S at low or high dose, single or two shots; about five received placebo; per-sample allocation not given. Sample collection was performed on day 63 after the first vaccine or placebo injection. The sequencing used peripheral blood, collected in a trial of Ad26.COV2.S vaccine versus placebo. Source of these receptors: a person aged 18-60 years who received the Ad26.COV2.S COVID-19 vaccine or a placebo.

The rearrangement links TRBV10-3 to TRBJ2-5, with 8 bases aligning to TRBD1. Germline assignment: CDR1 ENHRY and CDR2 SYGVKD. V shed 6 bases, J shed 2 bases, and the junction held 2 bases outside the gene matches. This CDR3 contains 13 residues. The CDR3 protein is CAISDRGQETQYF. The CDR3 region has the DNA TGTGCCATCAGCGACAGGGGACAAGAGACCCAGTACTTC.

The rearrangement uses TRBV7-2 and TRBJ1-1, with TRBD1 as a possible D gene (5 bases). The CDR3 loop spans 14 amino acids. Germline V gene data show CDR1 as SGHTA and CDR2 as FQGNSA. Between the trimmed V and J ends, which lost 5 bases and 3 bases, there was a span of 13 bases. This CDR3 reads CASSILGADTEAFF. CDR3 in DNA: TGTGCCAGCAGCATTCTTGGGGCGGACACTGAAGCTTTCTTT.

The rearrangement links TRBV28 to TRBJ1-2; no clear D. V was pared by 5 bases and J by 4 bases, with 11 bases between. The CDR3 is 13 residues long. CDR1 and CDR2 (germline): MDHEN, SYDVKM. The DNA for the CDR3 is TGTGCCAGCAGTCTCGAGGCGTCCTATGGCTACACCTTC. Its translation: CASSLEASYGYTF.

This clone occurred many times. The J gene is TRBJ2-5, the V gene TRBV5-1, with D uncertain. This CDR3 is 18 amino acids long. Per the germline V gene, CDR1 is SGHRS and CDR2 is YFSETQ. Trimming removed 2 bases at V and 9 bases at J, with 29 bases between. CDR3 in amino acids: CASSFQPSMRPSSKAQYF. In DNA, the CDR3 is TGCGCCAGCAGCTTTCAACCTAGTATGCGACCATCGTCCAAGGCCCAGTACTTC.

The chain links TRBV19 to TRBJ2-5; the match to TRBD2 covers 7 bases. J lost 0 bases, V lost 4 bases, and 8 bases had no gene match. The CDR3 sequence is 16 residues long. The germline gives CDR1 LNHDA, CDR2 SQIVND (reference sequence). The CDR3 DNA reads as TGTGCCAGTAGTAGTAGGTGGAGCGGGAACCAAGAGACCCAGTACTTC. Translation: CASSSRWSGNQETQYF.

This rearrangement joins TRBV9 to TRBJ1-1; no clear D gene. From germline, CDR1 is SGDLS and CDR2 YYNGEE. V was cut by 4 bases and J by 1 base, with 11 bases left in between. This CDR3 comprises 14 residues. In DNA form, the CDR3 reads TGTGCCAGCAGCTCCCGTATCGAGAACACTGAAGCTTTCTTT. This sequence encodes CASSSRIENTEAFF.

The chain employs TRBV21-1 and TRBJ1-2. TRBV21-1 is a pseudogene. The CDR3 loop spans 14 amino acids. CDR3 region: CASSNWRGSNGYTF. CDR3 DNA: TGTGCCAGCAGCAACTGGAGGGGAAGCAATGGCTACACCTTC.

For the CDR3, the DNA is TGTGCCAGCAGCCCCACGGGACTAGCGGGAGGCAATGAGCAGTTCTTC. It codes for CASSPTGLAGGNEQFF. V usage is TRBV9 and J usage is TRBJ2-1; 15 nucleotides align to TRBD2. Germline loops: CDR1 SGDLS, CDR2 YYNGEE. V was clipped by 4 bases and J by 6 bases; unmatched bases: 5. The CDR3 extends over 16 amino acids.

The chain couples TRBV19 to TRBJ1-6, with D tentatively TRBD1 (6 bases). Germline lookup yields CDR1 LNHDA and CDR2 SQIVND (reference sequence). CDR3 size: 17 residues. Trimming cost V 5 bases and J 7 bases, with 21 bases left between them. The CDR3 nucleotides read TGTGCCAGTAGTGCAGGGATCAAACAGGGACGGAATTCACCCCTCCACTTT. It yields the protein CASSAGIKQGRNSPLHF.

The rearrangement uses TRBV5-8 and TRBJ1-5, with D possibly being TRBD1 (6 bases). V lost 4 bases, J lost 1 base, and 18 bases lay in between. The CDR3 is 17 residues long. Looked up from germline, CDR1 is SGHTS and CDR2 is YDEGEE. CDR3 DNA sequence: TGTGCCAGCAGCCTCATCGCCGGGACACGAAGCAATCAGCCCCAGCATTTT. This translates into CASSLIAGTRSNQPQHF.